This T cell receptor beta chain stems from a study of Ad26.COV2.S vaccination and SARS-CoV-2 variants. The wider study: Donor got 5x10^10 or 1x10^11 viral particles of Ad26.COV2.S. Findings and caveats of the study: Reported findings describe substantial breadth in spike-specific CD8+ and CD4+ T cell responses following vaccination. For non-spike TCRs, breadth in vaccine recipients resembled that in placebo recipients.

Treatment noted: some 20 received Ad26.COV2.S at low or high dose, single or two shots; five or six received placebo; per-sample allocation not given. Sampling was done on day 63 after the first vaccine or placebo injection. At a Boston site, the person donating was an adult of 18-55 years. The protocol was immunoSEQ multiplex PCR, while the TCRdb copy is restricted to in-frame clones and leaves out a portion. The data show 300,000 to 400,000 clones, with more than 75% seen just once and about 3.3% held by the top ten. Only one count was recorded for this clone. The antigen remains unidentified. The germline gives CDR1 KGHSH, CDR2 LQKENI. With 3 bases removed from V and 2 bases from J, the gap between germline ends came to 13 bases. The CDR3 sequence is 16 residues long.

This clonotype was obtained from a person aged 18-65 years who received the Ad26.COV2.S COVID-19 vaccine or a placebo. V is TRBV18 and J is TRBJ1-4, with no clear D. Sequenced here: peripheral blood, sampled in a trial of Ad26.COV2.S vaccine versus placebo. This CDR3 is CASSPELTSTNEKLFF. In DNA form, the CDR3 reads TGTGCCAGCTCACCCGAGCTTACATCGACTAATGAAAAACTGTTTTTT.